These 30 T cell receptor beta chains were all obtained from the same sample, sequenced in a study of cytomegalovirus exposure and HLA in healthy donors. With 60 Vbeta and 13 Jbeta primers, the PCR was carried out. The table came from immunoSEQ multiplex PCR; TCRdb's copy has only in-frame clones and leaves some out. The table has approximately 79,000 clones, 60% to 80% seen once. What was sequenced was PBMCs. Receptor source: a boy between 10 and 17 years old in good health and CMV-seronegative.

The chain uses TRBV6-5 and TRBJ1-2, with a tentative D call TRBD1 (6 bases). The CDR3 has 15 amino acids. V lost 6 bases to trimming and J lost 2 bases, with 16 bases between them. Germline lookup yields CDR1 MNHEY and CDR2 SVGAGI. CDR3 bases: TGTGCCAGCAGGAGCGGGGCAGGGGAAAACTATGGCTACACCTTC. It is translated as CASRSGAGENYGYTF.

This chain uses TRBV10-1 with TRBJ2-6, with 7 bases aligning to TRBD1. The CDR3 runs 17 residues. Germline CDR1 WNHNN, CDR2 SYGVQD (reference sequence). The J segment lost 2 bases and the V segment lost 4 bases, leaving 8 bases of the junction unmatched. DNA for the CDR3: TGCGCCAGCAGTGGAGACAGGGATCAGGCTGGGGCCAACGTCCTGACTTTC. The encoded protein is CASSGDRDQAGANVLTF.

This clone was counted between two and nine times. The chain uses TRBV18 and TRBJ2-5; D might be TRBD1 (6 bases). CDR1 KGHSH and CDR2 LQKENI come from the germline V gene. The CDR3 consists of 14 residues. Trimming left V 4 bases short and J 3 bases short, with 12 bases between. CDR3 region: CASSLTGREETQYF. In nucleotides, the CDR3 is TGTGCCAGCTCACTAACAGGGAGAGAAGAGACCCAGTACTTC.

This chain uses TRBV9 with TRBJ1-5; D ambiguous. CDR3 length: 14 residues. Trimming removed 0 bases from V and 6 bases from J, with 10 bases in between. The V gene's germline CDR1 is SGDLS and CDR2 YYNGEE. The CDR3: CASSVGAEGQPQHF. The CDR3, as DNA: TGTGCCAGCAGCGTAGGGGCAGAGGGTCAGCCCCAGCATTTT. The entire variable domain, with the rest obtained from reference TRBV9 and TRBJ1-5, is as follows: DSGVTQTPKHLITATGQRVTLRCSPRSGDLSVYWYQQSLDQGLQFLIQYYNGEERAKGNILERFSAQQFPDLHSELNLSSLELGDSALYFCASSVGAEGQPQHFGDGTRLSIL.

There are a few counts of this clone. The rearrangement links TRBV5-3 to TRBJ2-1; 8 bases map to TRBD2. Being an ORF, TRBV5-3 has a function that is uncertain. Unmatched junction bases numbered 5, after V lost 0 bases and J lost 3 bases. CDR3 length equals 16 residues. CDR3 amino acids: CARSLVYSGDYNEQFF. The DNA for the CDR3 is TGTGCCAGAAGCTTGGTATATAGCGGGGACTACAATGAGCAGTTCTTC.

The rearrangement links TRBV4-3 to TRBJ2-3; TRBD1 might be the D (5 bases). The V gene's germline CDR1 is LGHNA and CDR2 YSLEER. The CDR3 runs to 16 residues. Trimming removed 3 bases from V and 2 bases from J, with 15 bases in between. The CDR3 region is CASSHIRGPPTDTQYF. The CDR3 DNA is TGCGCCAGCAGCCATATAAGGGGCCCACCCACAGATACGCAGTATTTT.

This clone appeared a few times. The J gene is TRBJ1-1, the V gene TRBV5-6; a weak D match, TRBD1 (5 bases). Trimming took off 0 bases at V and 3 bases at J, with 12 bases between the two ends. Per the germline V gene, CDR1 is SGHDT and CDR2 is YYEEEE. CDR3 length: 15 amino acids. In nucleotides, the CDR3 is TGTGCCAGCAGCTTGGCGGGCCAGGGCTACACTGAAGCTTTCTTT. Amino acid sequence: CASSLAGQGYTEAFF.

V gene TRBV10-1 combines with J gene TRBJ1-1; the D is unclear. The germline gives CDR1 WNHNN, CDR2 SYGVQD (reference sequence). This CDR3 is built from 12 residues. The V end was cut by 4 bases, the J end by 1 base, with 4 bases between. CDR3: CASSGQNTEAFF. The CDR3 bases are TGCGCCAGCAGTGGACAGAACACTGAAGCTTTCTTT.

This chain connects TRBV19 to TRBJ1-4; TRBD1 agrees at 7 bases. This CDR3 has 14 residues. Germline CDR1 LNHDA, CDR2 SQIVND (reference sequence). Losses at the gene ends were 3 bases for V and 8 bases for J; bases not matched to a gene: 6. CDR3 nucleotide sequence: TGTGCCAGTAGTATTTTCGGGACAGCCGAAAAACTGTTTTTT. Its protein product is CASSIFGTAEKLFF.

The V and J genes are TRBV14 and TRBJ2-3, with D maybe TRBD2 (6 bases). Germline CDR1 and CDR2: SGHDN and FVKESK. The V end lost 4 bases, the J end lost 2 bases, and 13 bases lay between the germline ends. The CDR3 has 15 residues. Written as DNA, the CDR3 is TGTGCCAGCAGCCCCCCTGGCGGGGCCACAGATACGCAGTATTTT. This gives the protein CASSPPGGATDTQYF.

The V gene is TRBV25-1, the J gene TRBJ1-1; D is unresolved. The CDR3 has 13 residues. The germline CDR1 and CDR2 sequences are MGHDK and SYGVNS. V was shortened by 9 bases and J by 3 bases, with 14 bases between the two germline ends. CDR3 region: CASSGPGDTEAFF. The CDR3 nucleotides read TGTGCCAGTTCCGGGCCCGGGGACACTGAAGCTTTCTTT.

The gene calls are TRBV4-3 and TRBJ2-7; TRBD1 matches at 8 bases. This CDR3 contains 15 residues. The V gene end was trimmed by 4 bases and the J gene end by 3 bases; junction bases not matched to a gene: 8. Germline V gene lookup returns CDR1 LGHNA and CDR2 YSLEER. In DNA, the CDR3 is TGCGCCAGCAGCCGAGACAGGGGTCGGGTCTACGAGCAGTACTTC. Translating it yields CASSRDRGRVYEQYF.

The rearrangement links TRBV13 to TRBJ2-1; 8 nucleotides line up with TRBD2. In germline, CDR1 is PRHDT, CDR2 FYEKMQ (reference sequence). Unmatched junction bases numbered 16, after V lost 4 bases and J lost 8 bases. There are 17 residues in the CDR3. The CDR3 region is CASSSKEPFGTSHEQFF. CDR3 sequence (DNA): TGTGCCAGCAGCTCGAAGGAACCATTCGGGACTAGTCATGAGCAGTTCTTC.

V usage is TRBV5-8 and J usage is TRBJ1-6; the match to TRBD1 covers 7 bases. There are 16 residues in the CDR3. Germline values: CDR1 SGHTS, CDR2 YDEGEE. With V trimmed by 4 bases and J by 10 bases, 14 bases remained unmatched. This CDR3 is CASSASQGIVGSPLHF. DNA of the CDR3: TGTGCCAGCAGCGCCTCACAGGGGATCGTAGGGTCACCCCTCCACTTT.

This sequence joins TRBV6-5 and TRBJ2-3, with TRBD1 matching 8 bases. V dropped 6 bases and J dropped 6; count of bases not matched to a gene: 5. The CDR3 loop spans 13 amino acids. Per germline, CDR1 MNHEY and CDR2 SVGAGI. This CDR3 is CASRSGGRDTQYF. CDR3 nucleotides: TGTGCCAGCAGGTCAGGGGGCCGGGATACGCAGTATTTT.

This rearrangement joins TRBV28 to TRBJ2-5, with 10 positions matching TRBD2. V lost 7 bases and J lost 4; bases outside the gene matches: 9. This CDR3 has 15 residues. The germline gives CDR1 MDHEN, CDR2 SYDVKM. The chain's CDR3 is CASTPAGGEGETQYF. As DNA, the CDR3 is TGTGCCAGCACTCCAGCGGGGGGGGAAGGAGAGACCCAGTACTTC.

The J gene is TRBJ1-2, the V gene TRBV4-1; 10 nucleotides match TRBD1. Germline loops: CDR1 MGHRA, CDR2 YSYEKL. The V segment lost 7 bases and the J segment 2 bases; nucleotides outside the gene matches: 4. The CDR3 sequence is 14 residues long. CDR3 loop: CASNPGQGNYGYTF. CDR3 bases: TGCGCCAGCAACCCGGGACAGGGGAACTATGGCTACACCTTC.

The V call is TRBV6-4, the J call TRBJ2-1; TRBD2 matches at 14 bases. This CDR3 is built from 15 residues. The germline V gene has CDR1 MRHNA and CDR2 SNTAGT. With 2 bases clipped from V and 7 bases from J, the junction kept 1 base outside the gene matches. CDR3 coding DNA: TGTGCCAGCAGTGACGGACTAGCGGGGGGAAATGAGCAGTTCTTC. Its protein product is CASSDGLAGGNEQFF.

This chain uses TRBV10-3 with TRBJ1-2, with 8 bases aligning to TRBD1. Germline CDR1 reads ENHRY; CDR2 reads SYGVKD. The ends lost 2 bases at V and 3 bases at J; junction bases unmatched: 14. The CDR3 runs to 18 residues. As DNA, the CDR3 is TGTGCCATCAGTGAGACAACCCTTACGACAGGGGCGGACTATGGCTACACCTTC. Translation gives CAISETTLTTGADYGYTF.

The rearrangement joins TRBV4-3 to TRBJ2-7; TRBD1 aligns across 8 bases. CDR3 size: 15 residues. Trimming took 1 base from V and 6 from J; bases not matched to a gene: 8. CDR1 and CDR2 (germline): LGHNA, YSLEER. CDR3 in amino acids: CASSQAGQVLSEQYF. The CDR3, as DNA: TGCGCCAGCAGCCAAGCGGGACAGGTACTTAGCGAGCAGTACTTC.

This clone has a handful of counts. This chain joins TRBV2 and TRBJ2-7; 10 nucleotides align to TRBD1. The CDR3 loop spans 13 amino acids. The germline V gene has CDR1 SNHLY and CDR2 FYNNEI. The V gene end was trimmed by 9 bases and the J gene end by 3 bases; junction bases not matched to a gene: 5. This CDR3 is CASGGQGGYEQYF. DNA of the CDR3: TGTGCCAGTGGAGGACAGGGGGGCTACGAGCAGTACTTC.

The chain couples TRBV7-9 to TRBJ2-6; D might be TRBD1 (6 bases). V was trimmed by 6 bases and J by 0 bases, leaving 6 bases between them. Germline CDR1 reads SEHNR; CDR2 reads FQNEAQ (reference sequence). There are 14 residues in the CDR3. DNA of the CDR3: TGTGCCAGCAGAGGGGGCTCTGGGGCCAACGTCCTGACTTTC. It is translated as CASRGGSGANVLTF.

The chain recombines TRBV5-4 with TRBJ1-1, with D perhaps TRBD1 (5 bases). CDR3 length: 16 amino acids. CDR1 and CDR2 (germline): SGHNT, YYREEE (reference sequence). V lost 3 bases and J 3 bases, leaving 18 bases between the germline ends. The DNA of the CDR3 is TGTGCCAGCAGCTCACAGGATTACTATGGGGACACTGAAGCTTTCTTT. Amino acid sequence: CASSSQDYYGDTEAFF. Combining the CDR3 with reference TRBV5-4 and TRBJ1-1 gives the whole variable domain ETGVTQSPTHLIKTRGQQVTLRCSSQSGHNTVSWYQQALGQGPQFIFQYYREEENGRGNFPPRFSGLQFPNYSSELNVNALELDDSALYLCASSSQDYYGDTEAFFGQGTRLTVV.

The gene calls are TRBV10-3 and TRBJ1-1; D possibly corresponds to TRBD1 (6 bases). Germline assignment: CDR1 ENHRY and CDR2 SYGVKD. Trimming took off 3 bases at V and 4 bases at J, with 12 bases between the two ends. This CDR3 region has 14 residues. This CDR3 is CAISEKGGGTEAFF. The CDR3 region has the DNA TGTGCCATCAGTGAAAAGGGGGGGGGCACTGAAGCTTTCTTT.

The gene calls are TRBV6-4 and TRBJ1-5, with 7 bases that match TRBD1. The CDR3 runs 17 residues. V lost 0 bases and J lost 3; bases outside the gene matches: 8. Germline V lookup: CDR1 MRHNA, CDR2 SNTAGT. DNA of the CDR3: TGTGCCAGCAGTGACTCGAGGGTAGACAGGGACAATCAGCCCCAGCATTTT. Its protein product is CASSDSRVDRDNQPQHF.

The chain has TRBV27 and TRBJ1-1; D is uncertain. This CDR3 comprises 13 residues. The germline gives CDR1 MNHEY, CDR2 SMNVEV (reference sequence). Trimming took 3 bases from V and 1 from J, leaving 6 bases between them. CDR3 in amino acids: CASSLGGNTEAFF. DNA for the CDR3: TGTGCCAGCAGTTTGGGAGGGAACACTGAAGCTTTCTTT.

Only one count was recorded for this clone. This chain links TRBV28 with TRBJ1-5; D uncertain. V shed 7 bases and J shed 4 bases, with 11 bases lying between them. The germline V gene encodes CDR1 MDHEN and CDR2 SYDVKM. The CDR3 extends over 13 amino acids. The CDR3 region is CASIPRGNQPQHF. The CDR3 DNA is TGTGCCAGCATCCCCCGAGGGAATCAGCCCCAGCATTTT.

The gene calls are TRBV5-1 and TRBJ2-5; TRBD1 might be the D (5 bases). The CDR3 totals 14 residues. Germline V lookup: CDR1 SGHRS, CDR2 YFSETQ. V dropped 0 bases and J dropped 0 bases, with 6 bases sitting between them. CDR3 in DNA: TGCGCCAGCAGCTTGGGACAGTACCAAGAGACCCAGTACTTC. Its protein is CASSLGQYQETQYF.

The chain uses TRBV28 and TRBJ2-7; the D is unclear. CDR3 length: 11 residues. The germline gives CDR1 MDHEN, CDR2 SYDVKM. Trimming removed 7 bases from V and 3 bases from J, with 7 bases in between. CDR3 DNA sequence: TGTGCCAGCAAAACTGACTACGAGCAGTACTTC. It translates to CASKTDYEQYF.

The V gene is TRBV4-3, the J gene TRBJ2-1; unclear D gene. CDR3 length: 14 residues. V was shortened by 4 bases and J by 0 bases, with 7 bases between the two germline ends. The germline V gene encodes CDR1 LGHNA and CDR2 YSLEER. The CDR3 loop is CASSPGSSYNEQFF. The DNA of the CDR3 is TGCGCCAGCAGCCCGGGTAGCTCCTACAATGAGCAGTTCTTC.